A selection of T cell receptor beta chains follows, all from one sample in a study of T-cell memory formation after mild COVID-19. TCRdb passed the 5' RACE reads through MiXCR, listing each CDR3 protein once. The data contain hundreds of thousands of distinct CDR3 sequences, approximately 18% of them singletons. Sequenced: PBMCs or a T cell subset sorted from them (not recorded which). These receptors were collected from an adult woman who had mild COVID-19 (a few samples of this study predate the infection). Cell type and time point are not known. Each CDR3 is given with its conserved first and last residue. D genes are given only for firm matches. Size tells how often a clone was seen (once, few, many) or the class of an expanded clone, and some rows leave it out.

TRBV18,TRBD2,TRBJ2-7,few,TGTGCCAGCTCACCACGACACGAGACTAGCGGGGAGGGTAGCCACGAGCAGTACTTC,CASSPRHETSGEGSHEQYF
TRBV4-1,-,TRBJ2-7,-,TGCGCCAGCAGCCAAGTTGAGGGGCAGGGTATCCACGAGCAGTACTTC,CASSQVEGQGIHEQYF
TRBV24-1,-,TRBJ2-5,few,TGTGCCACCCGGCGGGCAGCCGAAGAGACCCAGTACTTC,CATRRAAEETQYF
TRBV15,-,TRBJ2-7,-,TGTGCCACCCGACGAGGGGCCGGGTACGAGCAGTACTTC,CATRRGAGYEQYF
TRBV21-1,-,TRBJ1-1,few,TGTGCCAGCCCAACCCGTTCCCCTCGAAACACTGAAGCTTTCTTT,CASPTRSPRNTEAFF
TRBV14,TRBD1,TRBJ1-1,-,TGTGCCAGCAGCCAAGGACAGGGGGCTTGGAGCACTGAAGCTTTCTTT,CASSQGQGAWSTEAFF
TRBV3-1,TRBD1,TRBJ2-2,few,TGTGCCAGCAGCGAAGGAACAGGGGCGGCCGGGGAGCTGTTTTTT,CASSEGTGAAGELFF
TRBV5-6,TRBD2,TRBJ2-3,few,TGTGCCAGCAATCGCGGGGGACCGAGCACAGATACGCAGTATTTT,CASNRGGPSTDTQYF
TRBV24-1,TRBD1,TRBJ1-4,few,TGTGCCACCAGTGATACCAGGACAGGGGGAACTAATGAAAAACTGTTTTTT,CATSDTRTGGTNEKLFF
TRBV10-3,TRBD1,TRBJ2-4,few,TGTGCCATTGGGACAGGGGAGCATCGAAACATTCAGTACTTC,CAIGTGEHRNIQYF
TRBV24-1,-,TRBJ1-5,few,TGTGCCACCAGTCTTACGGATAGCAATCAGCCCCAGCATTTT,CATSLTDSNQPQHF
TRBV20-1,TRBD1,TRBJ1-5,-,TGCAGTGCTAGAGATCTGGGGACAGGGAATCAGCCCCAGCATTTT,CSARDLGTGNQPQHF
TRBV5-1,TRBD2,TRBJ2-7,-,TGCGCCAGCAGCTCACCGGGACTAGCGCCCTACGAGCAGTACTTC,CASSSPGLAPYEQYF
TRBV4-2,TRBD2,TRBJ2-5,few,TGTGCCAGCAGCCGCTCAGCGGGGGGAAACCAAGAGACCCAGTACTTC,CASSRSAGGNQETQYF
TRBV3-1,TRBD1,TRBJ1-2,few,TGTGCCAGCAGCTTGGCAGGGGGATCCTATGGCTACACCTTC,CASSLAGGSYGYTF
TRBV6-5,-,TRBJ1-2,-,TGTGCCAGCAGTTACTCGGGGACAACTAACTATGGCTACACCTTC,CASSYSGTTNYGYTF
TRBV11-2,-,TRBJ1-6,-,TGTGCCAGCAGCTTAGGGGCTTCGGGATCACCCCTCCACTTT,CASSLGASGSPLHF
TRBV5-1,-,TRBJ2-3,-,TGCGCCAGCAGCCCCGGTTCGCTTACTAGCACAGATACGCAGTATTTT,CASSPGSLTSTDTQYF
TRBV7-2,TRBD2,TRBJ2-3,-,TGTGCCAGCAGCTTAGAGCTACTAGCGGGTAGACATACGCAGTATTTT,CASSLELLAGRHTQYF
TRBV20-1,TRBD1,TRBJ1-6,few,TGCAGTGCTAGACGTACCGGGACAGGGGGCTCACCCCTCCACTTT,CSARRTGTGGSPLHF
TRBV9,-,TRBJ2-2,-,TGTGCCAGCAGCGTAGGGCAGGGGACCGGGGAGCTGTTTTTT,CASSVGQGTGELFF
TRBV6-5,TRBD2,TRBJ2-7,-,TGTGCCAGCAGATACCGGACTAGCGGGAGCTACGAGCAGTACTTC,CASRYRTSGSYEQYF
TRBV6-5,TRBD2,TRBJ2-3,-,TGTGCCAGCAGTGGGGGGGGTGTGGGCACAGATACGCAGTATTTT,CASSGGGVGTDTQYF
TRBV6-5,TRBD2,TRBJ2-3,-,TGTGCCAGCAGTTACGGGTGGACAGGGGCTACACTAGCGGGAGGCACAGATACGCAGTATTTT,CASSYGWTGATLAGGTDTQYF
TRBV7-8,-,TRBJ2-5,-,TGTGCCAGCAGCTCCGGGGACGGGGGTTGGAAGACCCAGTACTTC,CASSSGDGGWKTQYF
TRBV12-3/TRBV12-4,-,TRBJ1-6,-,TGTGCCAGCAGTTACCGGACGGACCCCCTCCACTTT,CASSYRTDPLHF
TRBV11-2,-,TRBJ2-7,few,TGTGCCAGCAGCTCCGTCTCTAGCGCCTTCTACGAGCAGTACTTC,CASSSVSSAFYEQYF
TRBV4-1,TRBD2,TRBJ2-1,few,TGCGCCAGCAGCCAAGATACCGGGACTAGCGGTAACAATGAGCAGTTCTTC,CASSQDTGTSGNNEQFF
TRBV7-2,-,TRBJ1-2,few,TGTGCCAGCAGCCCGCCCAGGGGCCACTATGGCTACACCTTC,CASSPPRGHYGYTF
TRBV7-7,-,TRBJ2-2,-,TGTGCCAGCAGTCCGACTGGAGGGACGGAGCTGTTTTTT,CASSPTGGTELFF
TRBV10-3,TRBD2,TRBJ2-7,few,TGTGCCATCAGTGACGATCGGTCTAGCGGGACGCCCTACGAGCAGTACTTC,CAISDDRSSGTPYEQYF
TRBV7-6,-,TRBJ2-7,-,TGTGCCAGCAGCTTAGCAGTGACAGGACACGAGCAGTACTTC,CASSLAVTGHEQYF
TRBV12-3/TRBV12-4,-,TRBJ2-1,-,TGTGCCAGCACCAATCCCCGGGAGTTCCCCTACAATGAGCAGTTCTTC,CASTNPREFPYNEQFF
TRBV12-3/TRBV12-4,-,TRBJ2-2,-,TGTGCCAGCAGCCGAGGGGGGAGCGGCACCGGGGAGCTGTTTTTT,CASSRGGSGTGELFF
TRBV29-1,-,TRBJ2-7,many,TGCAGCGCAATTCTAGCTGAACACCCATACGAGCAGTACTTC,CSAILAEHPYEQYF
TRBV20-1,TRBD1,TRBJ1-2,few,TGCAGTGCAGGACAGGTTAACTATGGCTACACCTTC,CSAGQVNYGYTF
TRBV20-1,-,TRBJ2-1,-,TGCAGTGCCCCGAGGGGGGCTAACAATGAGCAGTTCTTC,CSAPRGANNEQFF
TRBV7-6,-,TRBJ1-1,-,TGTGCCAGCAGCTTAGCCCAACAGGGCCGGGCTGAAGCTTTCTTT,CASSLAQQGRAEAFF
TRBV5-5,-,TRBJ2-7,-,TGTGCCAGCAGCTTGGGTAGAAACTACGAGCAGTACTTC,CASSLGRNYEQYF
TRBV15,-,TRBJ2-6,-,TGTGCCACCAGCAGAGATGGCGGGTCTGGGGCCAACGTCCTGACTTTC,CATSRDGGSGANVLTF
TRBV20-1,TRBD1,TRBJ2-7,-,TGCAGTGCCCCCGGGACAGGGGTCCTCGAGCAGTACTTC,CSAPGTGVLEQYF
TRBV5-1,TRBD2,TRBJ2-1,few,TGCGCCAGCAGCCCGAGGGGACTAGCGGGAGTCTTGTCCTACAATGAGCAGTTCTTC,CASSPRGLAGVLSYNEQFF
TRBV20-1,TRBD2,TRBJ2-5,-,TGCAGTGCTAGTCCGGGAGGCACGGAGACCCAGTACTTC,CSASPGGTETQYF
TRBV12-3/TRBV12-4,TRBD1,TRBJ2-7,-,TGTGCCAGCAGTTACGCCGGACAGGGGAGTCCCTACGAGCAGTACTTC,CASSYAGQGSPYEQYF
TRBV12-3/TRBV12-4,TRBD1,TRBJ2-1,few,TGTGCCAGCAGTCCCTCGGACAGGGGGGCTGAGCAGTTCTTC,CASSPSDRGAEQFF
TRBV7-3,-,TRBJ2-1,few,TGTGCCAGCTCAGTTGGTGGCGGGGGACAGTATGAGCAGTTCTTC,CASSVGGGGQYEQFF
TRBV5-1,-,TRBJ1-2,-,TGCGCCAGCAGCCCCTCCAGGGGCCAAACCTATGGCTACACCTTC,CASSPSRGQTYGYTF
TRBV5-6,TRBD1,TRBJ2-7,-,TGTGCCAGCAGCTTTGGGACAGGGGGGTCTAGGGAGCAGTACTTC,CASSFGTGGSREQYF
TRBV5-1,TRBD2,TRBJ2-2,-,TGCGCCAGCAGCTTGTGGGGGACTAGCTCGATCGGGGAGCTGTTTTTT,CASSLWGTSSIGELFF
TRBV30,-,TRBJ2-3,-,TGTGCCTGGCAAATTCCTAGCACAGATACGCAGTATTTT,CAWQIPSTDTQYF
TRBV5-1,TRBD2,TRBJ2-5,few,TGCGCCAGCAGCTTTACTAGCGGGGAAGGGGGGACCCAGTACTTC,CASSFTSGEGGTQYF
TRBV29-1,TRBD1,TRBJ2-1,few,TGCAGCGTCGGGACAGGGGGAAATGAGCAGTTCTTC,CSVGTGGNEQFF
TRBV7-9,-,TRBJ2-5,few,TGTGCCAGCAGTCCCTCCGAATTTTGGGAGACCCAGTACTTC,CASSPSEFWETQYF
TRBV19,-,TRBJ2-2,-,TGTGCCAGTAGTAGACACCCTATGCCCGGGGAGCTGTTTTTT,CASSRHPMPGELFF
TRBV5-1,-,TRBJ2-1,-,TGCGCCAGCAGCCCCAGGGCGGGGCCCTACAATGAGCAGTTCTTC,CASSPRAGPYNEQFF